This TCR beta chain was retrieved from a study of T-cell reconstitution after alpha-beta-depleted transplantation in children. This clonotype was counted only a few times. The CDR3 spans 17 residues. J gave up 4 bases and V 9 bases, and 17 bases lay outside the gene matches. The germline V gene encodes CDR1 MNHEY and CDR2 SVGEGT. Preparation of the TCRbeta library was carried out with unique molecular identifiers. TCRdb re-called the PCR reads through MiXCR, storing one row per CDR3 protein. The sample consists of a few hundred thousand distinct CDR3 sequences, 10% of them appearing once. Here the sequenced sample was PBMCs from the stem cell graft donor, taken from the stem cell graft. This clonotype originated in a human donor who donated a stem cell graft to a child with acute lymphoblastic leukemia. The V call is TRBV6-2 or TRBV6-3, the J call TRBJ2-3; 9 bases are a match to TRBD2. CDR3 sequence reads: CASERAYAGGPSDTQYF. CDR3 DNA sequence: TGTGCCAGTGAGAGGGCCTATGCGGGAGGGCCGTCAGATACGCAGTATTTT.